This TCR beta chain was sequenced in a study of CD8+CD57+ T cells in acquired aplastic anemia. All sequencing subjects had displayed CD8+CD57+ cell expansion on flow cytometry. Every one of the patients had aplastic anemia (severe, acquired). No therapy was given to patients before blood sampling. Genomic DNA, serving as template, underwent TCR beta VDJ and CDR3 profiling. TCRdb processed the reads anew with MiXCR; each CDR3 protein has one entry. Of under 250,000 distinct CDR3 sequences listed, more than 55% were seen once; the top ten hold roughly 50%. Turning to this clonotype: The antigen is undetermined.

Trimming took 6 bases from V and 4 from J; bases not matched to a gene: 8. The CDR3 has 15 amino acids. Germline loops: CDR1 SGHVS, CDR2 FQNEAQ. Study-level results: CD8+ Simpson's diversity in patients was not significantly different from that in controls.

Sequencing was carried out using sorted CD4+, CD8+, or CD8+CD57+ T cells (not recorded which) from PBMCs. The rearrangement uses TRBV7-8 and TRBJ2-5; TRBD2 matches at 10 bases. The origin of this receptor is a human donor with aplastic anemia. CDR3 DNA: TGTGCCAGCAGTGTGCAAGCGGGAGGGCCAGAGACCCAGTACTTC. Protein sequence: CASSVQAGGPETQYF.